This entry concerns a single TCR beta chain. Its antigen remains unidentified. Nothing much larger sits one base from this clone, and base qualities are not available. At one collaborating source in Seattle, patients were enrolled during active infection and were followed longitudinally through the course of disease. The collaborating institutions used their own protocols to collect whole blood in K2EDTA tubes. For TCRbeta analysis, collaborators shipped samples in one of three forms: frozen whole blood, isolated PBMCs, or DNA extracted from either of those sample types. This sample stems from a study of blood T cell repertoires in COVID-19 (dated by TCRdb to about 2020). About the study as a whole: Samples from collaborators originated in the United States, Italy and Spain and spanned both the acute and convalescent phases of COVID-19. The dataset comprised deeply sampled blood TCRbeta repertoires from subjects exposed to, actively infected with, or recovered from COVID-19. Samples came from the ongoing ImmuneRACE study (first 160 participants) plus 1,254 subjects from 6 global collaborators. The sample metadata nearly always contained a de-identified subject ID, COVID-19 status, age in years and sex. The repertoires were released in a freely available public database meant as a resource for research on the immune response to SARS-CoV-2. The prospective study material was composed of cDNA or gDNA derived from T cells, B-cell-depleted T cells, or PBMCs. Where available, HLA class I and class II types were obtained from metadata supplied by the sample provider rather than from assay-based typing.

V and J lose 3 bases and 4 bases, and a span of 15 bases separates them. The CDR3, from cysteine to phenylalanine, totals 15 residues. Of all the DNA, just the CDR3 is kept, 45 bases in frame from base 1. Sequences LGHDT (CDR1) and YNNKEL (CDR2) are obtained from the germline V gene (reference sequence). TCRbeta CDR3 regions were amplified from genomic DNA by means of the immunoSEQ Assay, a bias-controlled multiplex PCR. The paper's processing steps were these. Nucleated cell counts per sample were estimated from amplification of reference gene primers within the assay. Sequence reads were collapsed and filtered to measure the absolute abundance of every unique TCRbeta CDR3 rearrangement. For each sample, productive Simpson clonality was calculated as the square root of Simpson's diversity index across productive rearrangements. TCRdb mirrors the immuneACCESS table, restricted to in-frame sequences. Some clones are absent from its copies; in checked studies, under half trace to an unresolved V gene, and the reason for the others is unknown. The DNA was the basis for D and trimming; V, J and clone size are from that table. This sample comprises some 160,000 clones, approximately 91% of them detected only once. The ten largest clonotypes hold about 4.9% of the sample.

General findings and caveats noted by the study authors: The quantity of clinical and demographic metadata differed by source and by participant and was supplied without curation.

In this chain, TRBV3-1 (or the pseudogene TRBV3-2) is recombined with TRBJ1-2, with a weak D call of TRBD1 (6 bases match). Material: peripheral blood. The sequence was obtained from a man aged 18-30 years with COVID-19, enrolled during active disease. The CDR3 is CASSQTADRIYGYTF. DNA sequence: TGTGCCAGCAGCCAGACCGCCGACAGGATCTATGGCTACACCTTC.